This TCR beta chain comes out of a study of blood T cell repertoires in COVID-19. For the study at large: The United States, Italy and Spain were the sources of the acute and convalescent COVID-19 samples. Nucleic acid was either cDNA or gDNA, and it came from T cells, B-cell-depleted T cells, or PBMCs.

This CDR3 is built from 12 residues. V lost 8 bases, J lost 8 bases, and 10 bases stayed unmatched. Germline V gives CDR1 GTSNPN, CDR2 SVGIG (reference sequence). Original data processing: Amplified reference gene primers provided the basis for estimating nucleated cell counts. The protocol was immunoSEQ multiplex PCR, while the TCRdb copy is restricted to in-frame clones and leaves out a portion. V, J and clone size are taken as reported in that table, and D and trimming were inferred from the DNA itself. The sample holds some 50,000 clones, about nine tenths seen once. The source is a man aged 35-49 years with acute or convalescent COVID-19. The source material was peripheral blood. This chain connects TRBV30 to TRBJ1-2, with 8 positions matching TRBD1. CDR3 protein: CAGLDRGGGYTF. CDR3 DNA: TGTGCCGGGTTAGACAGGGGCGGAGGCTACACCTTC.